This T cell receptor (beta chain) emerged from a study of cytomegalovirus exposure and HLA in healthy donors (dated by TCRdb to about 2017). For the wider study: According to an earlier analysis of 587 of the donors, 150 million to 200 million T cells yielded roughly 110 million unique TCR beta sequences and about 280 Gb of sequence data. An early release covering roughly 600 HLA-typed donors comprised about 300 gigabases of sequencing data and roughly 85 million unique TCR sequences. Of the roughly 390 genotyped donors, about 80% fell in the genetic ancestry cluster associated with self-reported Caucasian donors. The study aimed to test whether signatures of past pathogen exposure could be identified by cataloging public T cell receptors. The T cell repertoires of around 730 subjects were profiled by immunosequencing and related to cytomegalovirus serostatus. Besides the first cohort of more than 650 subjects, a separate validation cohort made up of 120 different subjects was used. High-throughput TCR immunosequencing, statistical association of individual TCRs with disease status, and machine learning were combined to predict cytomegalovirus infection status. A later analysis re-examined previously published TCR beta repertoires from around 670 donors and added high-resolution HLA genotyping to investigate patterns of TCR occurrence. Rather than drawing on any new phenotypic data, the later analysis identified candidate immune exposures from TCR beta sequences and the way those sequences occurred across donors. An earlier analysis of fewer than 700 of the donors applied high-throughput TCR beta sequencing to assess whether each TCR beta V gene segment acted as functional or pseudogenic. Donor age, sex, ethnicity and CMV serostatus were compiled alongside the repertoire data. In a later genetic analysis, genome-wide SNP genotypes for 398 of the 666 donors were used, and that subset was treated as a discovery cohort. Every discovery cohort repertoire had been produced on one sequencing platform. Class I and class II HLA loci were covered by the typing at four-digit resolution. The number of typed donors differed by locus: roughly 620-630 for A, B, C, DRB1 and DQB1; 522 for DQA1; around 580 for DPA1; and 400 to 480 for DPB1. About five DR-DQ haplotypes were treated as single units for association and clustering because of strong linkage in the cohort. Among some 410 genotyped donors of the cohort, an average of approximately 240,000 unique TCR beta nucleotide sequences was sequenced per donor, of which roughly 17% were non-productive. What the work shows at the level of the full study, not this receptor alone: Most CMV-associated TCR beta chains appeared to be HLA-restricted in a later analysis, and the HLA associations seemed to be driven largely by CMV exposure. In both the original and validation cohorts, the classifier was reported to diagnose cytomegalovirus status with high specificity and sensitivity. Because HLA typing was missing for some donors at each locus, association tests included only the typed subset. A cluster of highly shared sequence variants was judged likely to represent a technical artifact of the sequencing pipeline. At a false discovery rate of 0.05, a later analysis linked 16,951 TCR beta sequences to specific HLA alleles. Only TCR beta chains were sequenced in this cohort, and the absence of alpha or paired-chain data limited detectable features. A later analysis found that HLA-associated TCR beta chains were more clonally expanded and had lower generation probabilities than equally common non-associated chains. Several of the top co-occurrence clusters appeared to be linked to parvovirus B19, influenza, CMV and Epstein-Barr virus, according to a later analysis. The study gave a list of 150 to 200 TCR beta chains associated with cytomegalovirus. CMV serostatus was the only immune exposure information available for the cohort. Three of the identified cytomegalovirus-associated TCR beta chains were confirmed in vitro to be specific for cytomegalovirus antigens. It was suggested by the authors that the approach could potentially be generalized to other disease states and immunological phenotypes. In a later analysis, the rate of TCR association differed among HLA loci, with DRB1 alleles having the most associated TCRs and HLA-C alleles having the fewest. An earlier analysis of some 590 of the donors showed that most TCR beta V segments appeared in productive rearrangements either about 90% or about 30% of the time, which broadly matched IMGT annotations. Roughly uniform sequencing depth across donors was assumed in presence/absence analyses, although this assumption may not hold. Because counts were too low, around 18 rarely observed V segments, including chromosome 9 orphons, were left out of the earlier analysis of a few hundred of the donors. When HLA alleles, especially DR and DQ, strongly co-occurred, attributing TCR associations to individual alleles was difficult. V-gene and J-gene trimming of TCR beta chains was associated with a missense DCLRE1C variant in a later genetic analysis, and the association was replicated in an independent cohort. Linkage disequilibrium might explain the correlated functional status among segregating V segments, but an unknown experimental factor could not be ruled out. Across donors, most TCR sequences were observed very rarely, whereas some public TCRs were present in many individuals. Some IMGT-functional V segments, including TRBV6-2 and TRBV6-3, could not be distinguished by the 87-base-pair reads and were therefore excluded. A further reported finding was that TCR beta sequences accurately predicted the HLA-A and HLA-B alleles for most subjects in the first cohort. Compared with the roughly 600-donor mean, donors in an Asian-associated ancestry cluster had fewer N-insertions in productive TCRs, according to a later genetic analysis.

The library was built by means of the immunoSEQ multiplex PCR assay. For the multiplex PCR, a mixture combining 60 forward primers for TCR Vbeta segments and 13 reverse primers for TCR Jbeta segments was used. The CDR3 region of rearranged TCR beta genes was amplified from genomic DNA by a multiplex PCR assay. On the Illumina HiSeq System, the amplified TCR beta libraries were sequenced as 87-base-pair reads. The source study handled its data this way. A later analysis counted tens of millions of unique TCR beta chains across the approximately 700 repertoires, and 9 million to 14 million of these chains were shared by at least two donors. Raw reads were error-corrected and collapsed into unique sequences by a nearest-neighbor algorithm in which closely related sequences were merged to remove PCR and sequencing errors. V, D and J gene segments were assigned by aligning CDR3 sequences to IMGT reference sequences. For a sequence to be retained, a match of at least six nucleotides to both a V gene segment and a J gene segment was required. Rearrangements were called productive when the CDR3 lacked stop codons and stayed in frame with V and J; all others were non-productive. CDR3 was defined according to IMGT convention as the region running from the second conserved V-encoded cysteine to the conserved J-encoded phenylalanine. The earlier analysis of some 550 of the donors excluded any sequence lacking an unambiguous match to a single V gene segment. An earlier analysis of about 590 of the donors classified V segments as functional when productive rearrangements were above 56.7% and as segregating when the standard deviation between donors was above 5%. A statistical classification framework was built to diagnose cytomegalovirus status from the catalog of TCR beta chain sequences. In a later analysis, TCR nucleotide sequences were compared against IMGT/GENE-DB human TR gene sequences so that V and J genes could be assigned. The TCRdist pipeline was used in a later analysis to assign CDR3 sequences and most-parsimonious VDJ recombination scenarios. In a later analysis, every TCR beta chain was defined by the combination of its CDR3 amino acid sequence and its V-gene family, and reads without a unique V-gene family were dropped. A later analysis removed 500 to 650 highly shared, low-generation-probability nucleotide sequences to deal with suspected cross-contamination and a sequencing artifact. In a later analysis, a clonal expansion index was calculated for each public chain from normalized within-repertoire ranks of inferred template counts. In a later analysis, generation probabilities were computed using a VDJ recombination model fitted to out-of-frame rearrangements, and the results were checked against IGoR. Hypergeometric tests were used in a later analysis to score TCR-TCR, TCR-HLA and TCR-CMV co-occurrence, with a repertoire-size bias correction applied to the TCR pairs. In a later analysis, false discovery rates were estimated by permuting HLA or CMV assignments 20 times. In a later analysis, co-occurring TCRs were grouped using DBSCAN, with TCRdist sequence similarity added in when clustering inside HLA-allele-positive subsets. Repertoires with fewer than 30,000 or more than 120,000 public chains were left out of co-occurrence clustering, as were five repertoires with anomalous nucleotide sharing. TCRdb carries this immuneACCESS record with in-frame sequences only. Its versions omit some clonotypes, under half of them owing to an unresolved V gene in the studies checked, with the rest unexplained. From that table come the V and J calls and clone size; the DNA was used to work out D and trimming. This sample gives about 230,000 clones in total; about 80% of them show up just once. Of the sample, approximately 0.62% falls within the top ten clones.

Looking up the germline V gene yields CDR1 SGHRS and CDR2 YFSETQ. Trimming accounts for 4 bases at V and 1 base at J, while the number of junction bases matched to no gene is 7. From cysteine to phenylalanine, the CDR3 is 16 amino acids long. Solely the CDR3 DNA is kept, with 48 bases framed from the first base. For this clone: Its antigen is currently not known. It has no much larger one-base neighbor in the sample; base qualities were not kept.

The cohort comprised 670 or so healthy bone marrow donors. Cohort members were all nominally healthy when sampled, although unrecorded immune exposures were likely present. The donor was CMV seronegative and belonged to the group of 350 or so seronegative cohort members. Every donor gave a peripheral blood sample, and the peripheral blood mononuclear cells from that sample were used for TCR beta sequencing. The Qiagen DNeasy Blood Extraction Kit was used to extract genomic DNA from the blood cell samples. Sequenced input: PBMCs. The TCR comes from a woman aged 40 to 50 in good health and CMV-seronegative. This chain is built from TRBV5-1 and TRBJ2-5, with TRBD1 matching 10 junction bases. The CDR3 protein: CASSSRTGGFQETQYF. The DNA is as follows: TGCGCCAGCAGCAGTCGGACAGGGGGATTCCAAGAGACCCAGTACTTC.